This T cell receptor beta chain was found in a study of CD8+ T cells in alopecia areata. For the study at large: The study gave treated patients oral tofacitinib at 5 to 10 mg twice daily. Treatment with tofacitinib (6 to 18 months) was followed by 6 months off drug.

The treatment was: oral pan-JAK inhibitor, 5-10 mg twice daily. PBMCs, the starting material, were the source of sorted CD4+ and CD8+ T cells. CDR3 length: 14 residues. The germline gives CDR1 GTSNPN, CDR2 SVGIG (reference sequence). With 4 bases removed from V and 2 bases from J, the gap between germline ends came to 12 bases. There are a few counts of this clone. The authors extracted RNA and reverse transcribed it into cDNA as the sequencing template. Sequenced by immunoSEQ multiplex PCR; TCRdb stores in-frame clones only, minus some. The profile shows roughly 200,000 clones, around two fifths of them singletons.

This sequence was found in a human donor with alopecia areata. J is TRBJ1-5 and V is TRBV30; D is unresolved. The sample here was CD4+ T cells sorted from blood, taken at approximately week 37, from a patient treated with tofacitinib. The CDR3 nucleotides read TGTGCCTGGACTACCACTAACGGCAATCAGCCCCAGCATTTT. It specifies CAWTTTNGNQPQHF.